Following are 14 T cell receptor beta chains from one sample sequenced in a study of beta chain features in type 1 diabetes. What was sequenced were expressed TCRB transcripts, since all of the isolated RNA had been reverse transcribed. TCRdb keeps only in-frame clones here, not all; method: immunoSEQ multiplex PCR. The sample carries about 150,000 clones, 8.5% to 12% recorded once. Sequenced input: naive CD4+ T cells from blood. The receptor set was obtained from a man aged 18 to 35 in good health.

This chain links TRBV7-2 with TRBJ2-1, with 10 nucleotides matching TRBD2. The junction had 10 bases not matched to a gene; V was cut back by 1 base and J by 7 bases. CDR1 is SGHTA and CDR2 is FQGNSA in the germline V gene. This CDR3 contains 17 residues. CDR3 nucleotide sequence: TGTGCCAGCAGCTTAGGGGTAGCGGGGGGTCGTTTGAATGAGCAGTTCTTC. Protein product: CASSLGVAGGRLNEQFF.

This clone appeared a few times. The chain carries TRBV2 and TRBJ1-6, with D unclear. V was pared by 4 bases and J by 7 bases, with 11 bases between. CDR1 is SNHLY and CDR2 is FYNNEI in the germline V gene. The CDR3 contains 14 residues. The CDR3 DNA sequence: TGTGCCAGCAGTGGCGTCATCGAAAATTCACCCCTCCACTTT. This gives the protein CASSGVIENSPLHF.

This clone was counted only a few times. This chain connects TRBV13 to TRBJ2-4; tentative D call: TRBD1 (6 bases). Per the germline V gene, CDR1 is PRHDT and CDR2 is FYEKMQ (reference sequence). The CDR3 contains 16 residues. V was shortened by 5 bases and J by 3 bases, with 17 bases between the two germline ends. CDR3: CASSHSSGTSKNIQYF. CDR3 nucleotides: TGTGCCAGCAGCCACAGCTCCGGGACAAGCAAAAACATTCAGTACTTC. Together with reference TRBV13 and TRBJ2-4, the CDR3 gives the full variable domain: AAGVIQSPRHLIKEKRETATLKCYPIPRHDTVYWYQQGPGQDPQFLISFYEKMQSDKGSIPDRFSAQQFSDYHSELNMSSLELGDSALYFCASSHSSGTSKNIQYFGAGTRLSVL.

The rearrangement links TRBV19 to TRBJ2-7; D is ambiguous. This CDR3 region has 14 residues. Germline V gene lookup returns CDR1 LNHDA and CDR2 SQIVND (reference sequence). V was shortened by 7 bases and J by 0 bases, with 13 bases between the two germline ends. CDR3 nucleotide sequence: TGTGCCAGTAAGCTCGCGGTAGGCTCCTACGAGCAGTACTTC. Protein sequence: CASKLAVGSYEQYF.

In this sample, this clone turned up a few times. The chain carries TRBV5-1 and TRBJ2-3; D might be TRBD2 (5 bases). Germline V gene sequence: CDR1 SGHRS, CDR2 YFSETQ. Trimming took 0 bases from V and 3 from J, leaving 11 bases between them. CDR3 size: 15 residues. DNA of the CDR3: TGCGCCAGCAGCTTGGTGCTAGCCGGAACAGATACGCAGTATTTT. Translating it yields CASSLVLAGTDTQYF.

V usage is TRBV6-4 and J usage is TRBJ1-6; a weak D match, TRBD1 (5 bases). Trimming removed 4 bases at V and 7 bases at J, with 8 bases between. Germline CDR1 is MRHNA and CDR2 is SNTAGT. This CDR3 has 13 residues. The CDR3 loop reads CASSARANSPLHF. The CDR3 region has the DNA TGTGCCAGCAGTGCCAGGGCGAATTCACCCCTCCACTTT.

The chain links TRBV2 to TRBJ2-3; no firm D call. The germline V gene has CDR1 SNHLY and CDR2 FYNNEI. The CDR3 sequence is 13 residues long. V lost 8 bases and J 5 bases, leaving 14 bases between the germline ends. The DNA of the CDR3 is TGTGCCAGCGGCCCCGGTAGAGGAGATACGCAGTATTTT. Protein sequence: CASGPGRGDTQYF.

This clone has a handful of counts. Written as DNA, the CDR3 is TGTGCCAGCTCTCTTGGACAGGGCAAAGAGACCCAGTACTTC. It encodes CASSLGQGKETQYF. This rearrangement joins TRBV18 to TRBJ2-5; TRBD1 agrees at 8 bases. The CDR3 has 14 residues. Germline CDR1 and CDR2: KGHSH and LQKENI. The trim removed 6 bases at V and 3 bases at J, leaving 6 bases unmatched.

This clone occurred a few times. The chain is built from TRBV30 and TRBJ2-5, with 14 bases identical to TRBD2. CDR1 GTSNPN and CDR2 SVGIG come from the germline V gene (reference sequence). Trimming removed 4 bases from V and 10 bases from J; junction bases left unmatched: 11. The CDR3 sequence is 15 residues long. The CDR3 protein is CAWTIGTSGGSVQYF. Here the CDR3 DNA reads TGTGCCTGGACGATCGGGACTAGCGGGGGTAGTGTCCAGTACTTC.

This clone was observed a single time. The rearrangement uses TRBV15 and TRBJ1-4, with 10 nucleotides matching TRBD1. V lost 1 base, J lost 10 bases, and 6 bases stayed unmatched. Per germline, CDR1 LNHNV and CDR2 YYDKDF (reference sequence). The CDR3 contains 15 residues. CDR3 in amino acids: CATSRGGQGGRKLFF. The DNA for the CDR3 is TGTGCCACCAGCAGAGGAGGACAGGGGGGGCGAAAACTGTTTTTT.

This chain links TRBV18 with TRBJ2-7; D is uncertain. The V gene lost 4 bases and the J gene lost 3 bases, with 16 bases spanning the gap. The germline CDR1 and CDR2 sequences are KGHSH and LQKENI. The CDR3 spans 15 residues. CDR3: CASSLSMGRVYEQYF. In DNA, the CDR3 is TGTGCCAGCTCACTGTCCATGGGCAGAGTCTACGAGCAGTACTTC.

This rearrangement joins TRBV5-1 to TRBJ1-2; maybe TRBD1 (6 bases). The length of the CDR3 is 15 residues. V was pared by 0 bases and J by 4 bases, with 13 bases between. The germline V gene encodes CDR1 SGHRS and CDR2 YFSETQ. The CDR3 spells CASSLVGGGAYGYTF. CDR3 bases: TGCGCCAGCAGCTTGGTTGGGGGCGGCGCCTATGGCTACACCTTC.

The V and J genes are TRBV4-3 and TRBJ2-1; 7 nucleotides line up with TRBD2. The CDR3 spans 16 residues. The trim removed 6 bases at V and 1 base at J, leaving 9 bases unmatched. Germline loops: CDR1 LGHNA, CDR2 YSLEER. The DNA for the CDR3 is TGCGCCAGCAGGGACTCAGCGGGACTATCCTACAATGAGCAGTTCTTC. Its translation is CASRDSAGLSYNEQFF.

CDR3 protein: CASSDGDFLGYTF. The CDR3 region has the DNA TGTGCCAGCTCCGACGGGGATTTTCTTGGCTACACCTTC. The chain employs TRBV18 and TRBJ1-2, with D unclear. Germline CDR1 KGHSH, CDR2 LQKENI. Between the trimmed V and J ends, which lost 6 bases and 7 bases, there was a span of 15 bases. This CDR3 region has 13 residues. The variable domain in full, completed from reference TRBV18 and TRBJ1-2, reads NAGVMQNPRHLVRRRGQEARLRCSPMKGHSHVYWYRQLPEEGLKFMVYLQKENIIDESGMPKERFSAEFPKEGPSILRIQQVVRGDSAAYFCASSDGDFLGYTFGSGTRLTVV.